This TCR beta chain was sequenced for a study of shared clonotypes between healthy human individuals. Study background: CD8 memory received one plate per donor, CD8 naive two, CD4 memory three and CD4 naive three.

As concerns this clone: Its antigen is currently unknown.

Each donor was a Caucasian adult residing in Nashville, Tennessee. Study findings and constraints: Relative to their counterparts shared across all four donors, non-shared clonotypes exhibited diminished generation probabilities.

Profiled with immunoSEQ multiplex PCR; TCRdb holds only in-frame clones, not every one. Of approximately 2.5 million clones listed, 93% were seen once; the top ten hold roughly 0.39%. The CDR3 runs 20 residues. The J segment lost 3 bases and the V segment lost 1 base, leaving 15 bases of the junction unmatched. From germline, CDR1 is LGHNA and CDR2 YNFKEQ. Sequences were obtained from naive CD4+ T cells from PBMCs. Subset noted: CD45RA+ positively selected. This TCR came from a man between 18 and 29 years old in good health. Some clones in this sample may be carry-over from other donors' samples. The chain has TRBV4-2 and TRBJ1-4; 9 bases fit TRBD1. In DNA form, the CDR3 reads TGTGCCAGCAGCCAAGCCCTCGCTACAGGGGGCAGGGGGGCTAATGAAAAACTGTTTTTT. This sequence encodes CASSQALATGGRGANEKLFF.